In its sample, the clone carrying this T cell receptor (beta chain) was seen many times. Antigen unknown. V was clipped by 3 bases and J by 4 bases, with 10 bases between them. Germline V gene lookup returns CDR1 MNHEY and CDR2 SMNVEV (reference sequence). The CDR3 contains 13 residues. Unique molecular identifiers tagged the TCRbeta library. TCRdb passed the PCR reads through MiXCR, listing each CDR3 protein once. The profile covers more than 40,000 distinct CDR3 sequences, with roughly 8.7% appearing a single time and about 25% taken by the ten largest. This sample is drawn from a study of T-cell reconstitution after alpha-beta-depleted transplantation in children. Study observations and caveats: Expanded graft clones numbering several hundred reportedly gave rise to alpha-beta T cells about two months after transplant. Newly produced T cells mostly accounted for T-cell counts and diversity one year post-transplant. Surviving recipient T cells and thymic progenitors accounted for the high day-60 TCRbeta diversity observed in some patients.

The sequence came from a male patient aged 2-9 years who had a stem cell transplant for chronic granulomatous disease, so the T cells may come from the graft donor. The chain combines TRBV27 with TRBJ2-7; no definite D call. The sequenced sample was PBMCs, mostly from graft donor cells, obtained 60 days after TCRalphabeta/CD19-depleted stem cell transplant. CDR3 DNA: TGTGCCAGCAGTTTTGGTGCGGATTACGAGCAGTACTTC. As protein: CASSFGADYEQYF.